Listed here are 9 T cell receptor beta chains from one sample, sequenced in a study of monozygotic twins with inflammatory bowel disease. Following a re-call of the 5' RACE reads, TCRdb has one entry per CDR3 protein and lacks DNA. The sample table sets out about 380,000 distinct CDR3 sequences. The sample consisted of blood. These receptor sequences come from a human donor with ulcerative colitis or Crohn's disease, or a healthy co-twin of an affected twin (not recorded which).

The gene calls are TRBV12-3 or TRBV12-4 and TRBJ1-6; TCRdb's assignment of TRBD1 cannot be checked, as there is no DNA. CDR3 size: 15 residues. CDR3 in amino acids: CASSPRGLSNSPLHF.

The chain links TRBV4-2 to TRBJ2-3; TCRdb's D call of TRBD2 is untestable without DNA. Looked up from germline, CDR1 is LGHNA and CDR2 is YNFKEQ. The CDR3 spans 17 residues. The CDR3: CASSQDVRGGALDTQYF.

The chain links TRBV29-1 to TRBJ2-1; TCRdb picks TRBD1, but there is no DNA to check that call. The CDR3 loop spans 15 amino acids. Per germline, CDR1 SQVTM and CDR2 ANQGSEA. CDR3 in amino acids: CSALGGTGSYNEQFF.

The chain is built from TRBV21-1 and TRBJ2-7; the TCRdb call, TRBD2, lacks DNA for checking. TRBV21-1 is a pseudogene. CDR3 length equals 18 residues. The CDR3 protein is CASSKGETSGHSSYEQYF.

V gene TRBV4-1 combines with J gene TRBJ2-2; TCRdb outputs TRBD2, but without DNA this stays unchecked. CDR1 MGHRA and CDR2 YSYEKL come from the germline V gene. The CDR3 covers 16 residues. The CDR3: CASSLLTSGGTGELFF.

The gene calls are TRBV2 and TRBJ2-1. Looked up from germline, CDR1 is SNHLY and CDR2 is FYNNEI. This CDR3 comprises 15 residues. The CDR3 sequence: CASRGFRSSYNEQFF.

The chain combines TRBV5-6 with TRBJ2-3; without DNA, the TCRdb call of TRBD1 cannot be checked. The V gene's germline CDR1 is SGHDT and CDR2 YYEEEE. The CDR3 sequence is 13 residues long. The CDR3 sequence: CASSPEGADTQYF.

The CDR3 here is CASSPLGASGDTQYF. The chain is built from TRBV7-9 and TRBJ2-3; TCRdb's D call, TRBD1, is unchecked because there is no DNA. The CDR3 has 15 amino acids. The germline CDR1 and CDR2 sequences are SEHNR and FQNEAQ (reference sequence).

The V call is TRBV3-1, the J call TRBJ2-7; lacking DNA, the TRBD1 call made by TCRdb goes unchecked. This CDR3 has 15 residues. From germline, CDR1 is LGHDT and CDR2 YNNKEL (reference sequence). The chain's CDR3 is CASSQGQGRKGEQYF.